This entry lists 25 T cell receptor beta chains sequenced from one sample in a study of Ad26.COV2.S vaccination and SARS-CoV-2 variants. TCRdb keeps only in-frame clones here, not all; method: immunoSEQ multiplex PCR. The sample yields over 350,000 clones, approximately 90% seen once. Treatment reported: roughly 19 received Ad26.COV2.S at low or high dose, single or two shots; a few received placebo; per-sample allocation not given. Day 63 after the first injection of vaccine or placebo was the sampling time. The source was peripheral blood, collected in a trial of Ad26.COV2.S vaccine versus placebo. Receptor source: a person between 18 and 65 years old who received the Ad26.COV2.S COVID-19 vaccine or a placebo.

The rearrangement joins TRBV19 to TRBJ1-3, with D maybe TRBD1 (5 bases). Germline V CDR1 and CDR2: LNHDA, SQIVND (reference sequence). The ends were cut back, 9 bases at V and 2 bases at J, with 11 bases in the middle. The CDR3 runs 13 residues. The CDR3 nucleotides are TGTGCCAGCTCTCCGGACACTGGAAACACCATATATTTT. Its translation: CASSPDTGNTIYF. Filled out from reference TRBV19 and TRBJ1-3, the complete variable domain reads DGGITQSPKYLFRKEGQNVTLSCEQNLNHDAMYWYRQDPGQGLRLIYYSQIVNDFQKGDIAEGYSVSREKKESFPLTVTSAQKNPTAFYLCASSPDTGNTIYFGEGSWLTVV.

This clone was found a few times. The rearrangement joins TRBV5-1 to TRBJ1-5; D call uncertain. Germline lookup yields CDR1 SGHRS and CDR2 YFSETQ. V was trimmed by 0 bases and J by 6 bases, leaving 7 bases between them. This CDR3 has 13 residues. In DNA form, the CDR3 reads TGCGCCAGCAGCTTGGCTGGGTTTCAGCCCCAGCATTTT. Amino acid sequence: CASSLAGFQPQHF.

This clone is a singleton in its sample. The chain uses TRBV29-1 and TRBJ2-1, with D maybe TRBD2 (5 bases). Germline loops: CDR1 SQVTM, CDR2 ANQGSEA. The V end lost 6 bases, the J end lost 0 bases, and 9 bases lay between the germline ends. The CDR3 spans 13 residues. The CDR3 here is CSVQGSSYNEQFF. The CDR3 DNA follows: TGCAGCGTCCAAGGGAGCTCCTACAATGAGCAGTTCTTC.

CDR3 region: CASSYFGEDSYNEQFF. The CDR3 nucleotides are TGTGCCAGCAGTTACTTTGGGGAAGACTCCTACAATGAGCAGTTCTTC. The rearrangement joins TRBV6-2 or TRBV6-3 to TRBJ2-1; D gene uncertain. Trimming stripped 1 base from V and 0 bases from J, with 10 bases between. The CDR3 has 16 residues. CDR1 is MNHEY and CDR2 is SVGEGT in the germline V gene.

V gene TRBV4-1 combines with J gene TRBJ1-5, with D unclear. Trimming stripped 2 bases from V and 5 bases from J, with 7 bases between. Germline CDR1 reads MGHRA; CDR2 reads YSYEKL. CDR3 size: 13 residues. CDR3 loop: CASSQIGDQPQHF. The DNA for the CDR3 is TGCGCCAGCAGCCAAATAGGAGATCAGCCCCAGCATTTT.

The chain combines TRBV29-1 with TRBJ1-2, with a weak D call TRBD1 (5 bases). Germline V lookup: CDR1 SQVTM, CDR2 ANQGSEA. This CDR3 has 12 residues. V dropped 7 bases and J dropped 6 bases, with 15 bases sitting between them. CDR3 amino acids: CSAGGDEDGYTF. In DNA, the CDR3 is TGCAGCGCCGGGGGGGACGAAGATGGCTACACCTTC.

The genes are TRBV6-5 and TRBJ1-5; D gene ambiguous. CDR1 is MNHEY, CDR2 SVGAGI, per germline. This CDR3 spans 14 amino acids. Trimming left V 0 bases short and J 7 bases short, with 10 bases between. CDR3 coding DNA: TGTGCCAGCAGTTACTCGGCGGGAGGCCAGCCCCAGCATTTT. It specifies CASSYSAGGQPQHF.

The J gene is TRBJ1-1, the V gene TRBV7-2; no firm D call. V lost 6 bases to trimming and J lost 6 bases, with 11 bases between them. The germline V gene has CDR1 SGHTA and CDR2 FQGNSA. CDR3 size: 12 residues. DNA of the CDR3: TGTGCCAGCAGGTATCATGGAGCTGAAGCTTTCTTT. It is translated as CASRYHGAEAFF. The complete variable domain, with remaining parts taken from reference TRBV7-2 and TRBJ1-1, reads GAGVSQSPSNKVTEKGKDVELRCDPISGHTALYWYRQSLGQGLEFLIYFQGNSAPDKSGLPSDRFSAERTGGSVSTLTIQRTQQEDSAVYLCASRYHGAEAFFGQGTRLTVV.

J is TRBJ1-6 and V is TRBV5-4; no firm D call. Germline V gene lookup returns CDR1 SGHNT and CDR2 YYREEE (reference sequence). V was cut by 2 bases and J by 7 bases, with 10 bases left in between. CDR3 length: 14 residues. The CDR3 spells CASSLTQANSPLHF. CDR3 sequence (DNA): TGTGCCAGCAGCTTAACCCAAGCGAATTCACCCCTCCACTTT.

The chain uses TRBV4-2 and TRBJ1-3; no firm D call. The germline gives CDR1 LGHNA, CDR2 YNFKEQ. With 4 bases removed from V and 2 bases from J, the gap between germline ends came to 12 bases. The CDR3 runs to 15 residues. The CDR3 is CASSLLDKAGNTIYF. CDR3 DNA: TGTGCCAGCAGCCTATTAGACAAAGCTGGAAACACCATATATTTT.

The table lists this clone with a count of one. The chain is built from TRBV24-1 and TRBJ2-3; 13 bases match TRBD2. Germline lookup yields CDR1 KGHDR and CDR2 SFDVKD. J was trimmed by 4 bases and V by 4 bases; bases with no gene match: 7. This CDR3 comprises 17 residues. CDR3: CATSDSRLAGGSDTQYF. As DNA, the CDR3 is TGTGCCACCAGTGACTCTCGACTAGCGGGGGGATCAGATACGCAGTATTTT.

This chain connects TRBV5-1 to TRBJ1-2, with D hard to call. The CDR3 contains 13 residues. With 7 bases removed from V and 5 bases from J, the gap between germline ends came to 15 bases. From germline, CDR1 is SGHRS and CDR2 YFSETQ. The CDR3: CASGIQPQYGYTF. The CDR3 coding sequence is TGCGCCAGCGGAATACAGCCGCAGTATGGCTACACCTTC.

The chain has TRBV27 and TRBJ2-1, with a weak D call TRBD1 (5 bases). The CDR3 runs to 14 residues. Germline CDR1 reads MNHEY; CDR2 reads SMNVEV (reference sequence). V gave up 0 bases and J gave up 4 bases, with 7 bases separating them. The CDR3 nucleotides are TGTGCCAGCAGTTTATCGGGGCTATACAATGAGCAGTTCTTC. The encoded protein is CASSLSGLYNEQFF.

This chain joins TRBV10-3 and TRBJ1-1; D might be TRBD1 (5 bases). The CDR3 spans 15 residues. Germline V gene data show CDR1 as ENHRY and CDR2 as SYGVKD. V was shortened by 6 bases and J by 4 bases, with 18 bases between the two germline ends. This chain's CDR3 is CAIRPYGGDGTEAFF. DNA for the CDR3: TGTGCCATCAGGCCCTACGGGGGGGATGGCACTGAAGCTTTCTTT.

The chain links TRBV6-6 to TRBJ1-1; D is unclear. The V gene's germline CDR1 is MNHNY and CDR2 SVGAGI (reference sequence). V lost 0 bases to trimming and J lost 1 base, with 0 bases between them. The CDR3 is 12 residues long. CDR3 region: CASSYSNTEAFF. The CDR3, as DNA: TGTGCCAGCAGTTACTCGAACACTGAAGCTTTCTTT.

This clone was counted once. The rearrangement links TRBV4-1 to TRBJ1-1; D unresolved. V was cut by 0 bases and J by 2 bases, with 10 bases left in between. The CDR3 is 15 residues long. In germline, CDR1 is MGHRA, CDR2 YSYEKL. Written as DNA, the CDR3 is TGCGCCAGCAGCCAAGATGGTGGTTCAAACACTGAAGCTTTCTTT. Amino acid sequence: CASSQDGGSNTEAFF.

This sequence joins TRBV7-9 and TRBJ2-3; D may match TRBD1 or TRBD2 (5 bases each). CDR1 is SEHNR, CDR2 FQNEAQ, per germline (reference sequence). The CDR3 sequence is 13 residues long. V lost 1 base to trimming and J lost 9 bases, with 11 bases between them. Written as DNA, the CDR3 is TGTGCCAGCAGCTTAGGGGTGGGACCCACGCAGTATTTT. Amino acid sequence: CASSLGVGPTQYF.

This sequence joins TRBV9 and TRBJ2-2; 7 nucleotides align to TRBD1. Germline CDR1 reads SGDLS; CDR2 reads YYNGEE. The CDR3 has 14 residues. With 7 bases clipped from V and 6 bases from J, the junction kept 9 bases outside the gene matches. In DNA form, the CDR3 reads TGTGCCAGCTCCCGTATACAGGGGCCCGGGGAGCTGTTTTTT. Translating it yields CASSRIQGPGELFF. The complete variable domain, with remaining parts taken from reference TRBV9 and TRBJ2-2, reads DSGVTQTPKHLITATGQRVTLRCSPRSGDLSVYWYQQSLDQGLQFLIQYYNGEERAKGNILERFSAQQFPDLHSELNLSSLELGDSALYFCASSRIQGPGELFFGEGSRLTVL.

The V call is TRBV27, the J call TRBJ1-4, with 9 positions matching TRBD1. This CDR3 is 19 amino acids long. V shed 4 bases and J 1 base; nucleotides not matched to a gene: 13. Per germline, CDR1 MNHEY and CDR2 SMNVEV (reference sequence). The CDR3 loop is CASSSRVPGQGRTNEKLFF. CDR3 bases: TGTGCCAGCAGTTCACGCGTCCCGGGACAGGGCCGAACTAATGAAAAACTGTTTTTT.

The CDR3 coding sequence is TGTGCCAGCAGTGGCGTGCGGGGGGCCGGAGGTGAAAAACTGTTTTTT. It yields the protein CASSGVRGAGGEKLFF. This chain links TRBV27 with TRBJ1-4, with D possibly being TRBD1 (6 bases). The CDR3 is 16 residues long. Germline V CDR1 and CDR2: MNHEY, SMNVEV (reference sequence). The V gene lost 5 bases and the J gene lost 7 bases, with 20 bases spanning the gap.

This rearrangement joins TRBV6-5 to TRBJ2-7; D remains unclear. Germline CDR1 and CDR2: MNHEY and SVGAGI. V dropped 3 bases and J dropped 0 bases, with 12 bases sitting between them. This CDR3 has 15 amino acids. CDR3 DNA: TGTGCCAGCAGTTATGGGCCCCGTGGCTCCTACGAGCAGTACTTC. Protein product: CASSYGPRGSYEQYF.

The chain has TRBV19 and TRBJ1-1; TRBD1 aligns across 7 bases. The V segment lost 5 bases and the J segment 4 bases; nucleotides outside the gene matches: 13. The CDR3 length is 16 residues. Germline V gives CDR1 LNHDA, CDR2 SQIVND (reference sequence). As DNA, the CDR3 is TGTGCCAGTAGTCGCCGTGCTACAGGGGATAGCACTGAAGCTTTCTTT. The encoded protein is CASSRRATGDSTEAFF.

The CDR3 region has the DNA TGTGCCAGCAGCTTGGAGGCCTCCGGGTCCCTTAACTATGGCTACACCTTC. It yields the protein CASSLEASGSLNYGYTF. The chain combines TRBV5-6 with TRBJ1-2; no clear D. The length of the CDR3 is 17 residues. Germline CDR1 reads SGHDT; CDR2 reads YYEEEE. Deletions cut 0 bases from V and 1 base from J, with 16 bases between. The variable domain in full, with the rest retrieved from reference TRBV5-6 and TRBJ1-2, is DAGVTQSPTHLIKTRGQQVTLRCSPKSGHDTVSWYQQALGQGPQFIFQYYEEEERQRGNFPDRFSGHQFPNYSSELNVNALLLGDSALYLCASSLEASGSLNYGYTFGSGTRLTVV.

The chain joins TRBV27 to TRBJ2-1; 15 positions match TRBD2. The junction had 3 bases not matched to a gene; V was cut back by 6 bases and J by 6 bases. CDR3 length: 15 amino acids. Germline assignment: CDR1 MNHEY and CDR2 SMNVEV (reference sequence). The DNA for the CDR3 is TGTGCCAGCAGCGGACTAGCGGGGGGGCCCAATGAGCAGTTCTTC. Amino acid sequence: CASSGLAGGPNEQFF.

The rearrangement joins TRBV25-1 to TRBJ2-7, with TRBD1 identical over 11 bases. The CDR3 length is 15 residues. With 2 bases clipped from V and 9 bases from J, the junction kept 9 bases outside the gene matches. Germline lookup yields CDR1 MGHDK and CDR2 SYGVNS. CDR3 region: CASSEPGDRGLVQYF. The CDR3 region has the DNA TGTGCCAGCAGTGAACCAGGGGACAGGGGGTTGGTGCAGTACTTC.